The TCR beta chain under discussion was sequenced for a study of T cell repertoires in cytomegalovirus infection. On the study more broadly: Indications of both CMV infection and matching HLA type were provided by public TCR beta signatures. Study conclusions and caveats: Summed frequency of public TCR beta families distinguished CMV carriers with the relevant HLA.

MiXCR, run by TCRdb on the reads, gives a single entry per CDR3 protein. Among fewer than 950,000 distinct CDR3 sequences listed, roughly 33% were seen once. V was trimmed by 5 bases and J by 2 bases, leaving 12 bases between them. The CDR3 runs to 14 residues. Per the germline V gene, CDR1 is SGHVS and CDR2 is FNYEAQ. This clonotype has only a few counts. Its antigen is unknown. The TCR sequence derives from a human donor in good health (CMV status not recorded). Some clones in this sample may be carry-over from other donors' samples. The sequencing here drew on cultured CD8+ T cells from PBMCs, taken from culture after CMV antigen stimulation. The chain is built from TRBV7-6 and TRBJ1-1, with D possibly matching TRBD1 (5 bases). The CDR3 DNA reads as TGTGCCAGCAGCGAAGACAGTCGAAACACTGAAGCTTTCTTT. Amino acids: CASSEDSRNTEAFF.